The subject of this entry is one T cell receptor beta chain. Its antigen is undetermined. The protocol was immunoSEQ multiplex PCR, while the TCRdb copy is restricted to in-frame clones and leaves out a portion. The table lists 700,000 or so clones, roughly 70% of them singletons. This record belongs to a study of shared clonotypes between healthy human individuals. General study findings and limits: The sharing of 5% to 6.5% of naive CD4 clonotypes was seen across a handful of donors.

From germline, CDR1 is MNHNY and CDR2 SVGAGI (reference sequence). This CDR3 contains 15 residues. V shed 2 bases, J shed 5 bases, and the junction held 6 bases outside the gene matches. The chain links TRBV6-6 to TRBJ2-3; 8 bases align to TRBD2. The sample was memory CD4+ T cells sorted from blood. Subset given: CD45RA-negative fraction. This receptor was taken from a woman in her twenties or thirties in good health. As DNA, the CDR3 is TGTGCCAGCAGTTACGGGTTAGCGGGAATAGATACGCAGTATTTT. Its translation: CASSYGLAGIDTQYF.